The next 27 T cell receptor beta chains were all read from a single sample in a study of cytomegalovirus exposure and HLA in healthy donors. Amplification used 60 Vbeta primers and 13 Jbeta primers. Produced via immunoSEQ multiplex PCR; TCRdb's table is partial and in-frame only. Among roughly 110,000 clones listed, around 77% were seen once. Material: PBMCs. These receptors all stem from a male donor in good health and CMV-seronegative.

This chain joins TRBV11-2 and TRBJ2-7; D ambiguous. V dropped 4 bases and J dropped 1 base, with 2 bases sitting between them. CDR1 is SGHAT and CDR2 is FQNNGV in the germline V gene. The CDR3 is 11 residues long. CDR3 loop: CASSSSYEQYF. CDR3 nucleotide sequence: TGTGCCAGCAGCTCATCCTACGAGCAGTACTTC.

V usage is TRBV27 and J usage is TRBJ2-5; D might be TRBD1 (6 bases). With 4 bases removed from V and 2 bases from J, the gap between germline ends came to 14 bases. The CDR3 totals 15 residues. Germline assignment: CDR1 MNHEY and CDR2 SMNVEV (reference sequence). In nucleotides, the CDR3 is TGTGCCAGCAGTTCAATCGGACAGTCACAAGAGACCCAGTACTTC. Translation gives CASSSIGQSQETQYF.

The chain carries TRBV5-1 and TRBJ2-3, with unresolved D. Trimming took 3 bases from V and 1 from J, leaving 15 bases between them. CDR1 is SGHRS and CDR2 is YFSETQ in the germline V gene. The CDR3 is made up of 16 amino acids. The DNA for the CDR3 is TGCGCCAGCAGCTCCCGGCCCGGCAGCGGCACAGATACGCAGTATTTT. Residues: CASSSRPGSGTDTQYF. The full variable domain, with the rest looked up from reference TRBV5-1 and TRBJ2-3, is KAGVTQTPRYLIKTRGQQVTLSCSPISGHRSVSWYQQTPGQGLQFLFEYFSETQRNKGNFPGRFSGRQFSNSRSEMNVSTLELGDSALYLCASSSRPGSGTDTQYFGPGTRLTVL.

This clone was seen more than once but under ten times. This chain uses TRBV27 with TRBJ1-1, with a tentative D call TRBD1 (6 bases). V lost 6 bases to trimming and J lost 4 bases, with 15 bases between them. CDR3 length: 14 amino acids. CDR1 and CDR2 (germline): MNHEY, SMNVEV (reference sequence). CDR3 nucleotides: TGTGCCAGCAGGGTAGACAGAGGGGGCACTGAAGCTTTCTTT. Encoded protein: CASRVDRGGTEAFF.

The CDR3 DNA reads as TGTGCCATCAGGGGGGGACAGGGGGTCTATGGCTACACCTTC. It translates to CAIRGGQGVYGYTF. V usage is TRBV10-3 and J usage is TRBJ1-2; 11 nucleotides align to TRBD1. Germline CDR1 is ENHRY and CDR2 is SYGVKD. The CDR3 runs to 14 residues. V lost 6 bases to trimming and J lost 4 bases; unmatched junction nucleotides: 4.

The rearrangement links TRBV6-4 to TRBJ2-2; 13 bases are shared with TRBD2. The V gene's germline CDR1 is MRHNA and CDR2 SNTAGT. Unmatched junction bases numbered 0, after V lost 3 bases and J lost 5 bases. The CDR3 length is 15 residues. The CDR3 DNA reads TGTGCCAGCAGTGAGACTAGCGGGAGGACCGGGGAGCTGTTTTTT. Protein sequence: CASSETSGRTGELFF.

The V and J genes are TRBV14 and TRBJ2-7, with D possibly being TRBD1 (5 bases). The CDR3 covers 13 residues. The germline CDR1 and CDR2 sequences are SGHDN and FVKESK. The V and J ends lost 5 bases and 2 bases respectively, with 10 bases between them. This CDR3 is CASSADSTYEQYF. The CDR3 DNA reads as TGTGCCAGCAGCGCAGACAGTACCTACGAGCAGTACTTC.

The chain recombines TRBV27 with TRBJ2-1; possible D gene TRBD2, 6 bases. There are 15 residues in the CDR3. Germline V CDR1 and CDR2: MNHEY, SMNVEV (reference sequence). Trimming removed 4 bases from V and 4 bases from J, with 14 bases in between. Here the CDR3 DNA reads TGTGCCAGCAGTTCCCACGGCGGGGTGTACAATGAGCAGTTCTTC. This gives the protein CASSSHGGVYNEQFF.

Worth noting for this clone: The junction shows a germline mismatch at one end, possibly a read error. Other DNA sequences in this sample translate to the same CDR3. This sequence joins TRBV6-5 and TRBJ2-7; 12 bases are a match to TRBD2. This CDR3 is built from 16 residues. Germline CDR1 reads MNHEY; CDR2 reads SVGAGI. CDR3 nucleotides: TGTGCCAGTAGTTACCTGACTAGCGGGAGCCCCTACGAGCAGTACTTC. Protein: CASSYLTSGSPYEQYF.

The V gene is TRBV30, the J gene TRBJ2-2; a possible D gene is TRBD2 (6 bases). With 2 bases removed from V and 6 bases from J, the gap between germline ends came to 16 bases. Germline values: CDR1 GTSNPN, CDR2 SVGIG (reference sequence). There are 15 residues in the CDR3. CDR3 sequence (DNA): TGTGCCTGGAGTAATTGGTTAGGAGGGGCCGGGGAGCTGTTTTTT. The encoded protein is CAWSNWLGGAGELFF.

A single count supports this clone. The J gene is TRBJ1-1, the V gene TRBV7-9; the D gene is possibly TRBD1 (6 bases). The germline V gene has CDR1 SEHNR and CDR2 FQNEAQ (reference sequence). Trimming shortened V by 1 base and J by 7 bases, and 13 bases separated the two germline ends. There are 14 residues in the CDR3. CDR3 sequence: CASSLEGRGNEAFF. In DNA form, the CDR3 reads TGTGCCAGCAGCTTAGAAGGGAGGGGGAATGAAGCTTTCTTT.

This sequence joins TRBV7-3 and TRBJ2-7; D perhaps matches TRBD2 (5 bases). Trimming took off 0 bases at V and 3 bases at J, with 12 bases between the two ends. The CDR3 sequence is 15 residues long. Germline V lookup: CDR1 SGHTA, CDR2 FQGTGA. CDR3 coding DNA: TGTGCCAGCAGCTTAACAGGGAGTACTATCTACGAGCAGTACTTC. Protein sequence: CASSLTGSTIYEQYF.

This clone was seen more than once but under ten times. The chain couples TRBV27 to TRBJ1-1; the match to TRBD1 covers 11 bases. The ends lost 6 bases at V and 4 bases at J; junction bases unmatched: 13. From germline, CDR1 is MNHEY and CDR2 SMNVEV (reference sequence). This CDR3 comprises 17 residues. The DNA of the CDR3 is TGTGCCAGCAGGAAAAGGACAGGGGGCGGCCTGATCACTGAAGCTTTCTTT. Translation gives CASRKRTGGGLITEAFF.

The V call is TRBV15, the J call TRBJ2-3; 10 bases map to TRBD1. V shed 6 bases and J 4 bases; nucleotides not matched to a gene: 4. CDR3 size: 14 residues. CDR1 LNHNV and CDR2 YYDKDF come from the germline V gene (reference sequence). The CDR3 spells CATSQGTGADTQYF. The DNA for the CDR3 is TGTGCCACCAGTCAAGGGACAGGGGCAGATACGCAGTATTTT.

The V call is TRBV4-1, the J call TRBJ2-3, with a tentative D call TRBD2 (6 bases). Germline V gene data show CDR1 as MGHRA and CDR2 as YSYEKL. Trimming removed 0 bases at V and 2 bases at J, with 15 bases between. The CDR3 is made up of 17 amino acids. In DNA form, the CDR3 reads TGCGCCAGCAGCCAAGATCCGACCGGGAGAAACACAGATACGCAGTATTTT. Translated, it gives CASSQDPTGRNTDTQYF.

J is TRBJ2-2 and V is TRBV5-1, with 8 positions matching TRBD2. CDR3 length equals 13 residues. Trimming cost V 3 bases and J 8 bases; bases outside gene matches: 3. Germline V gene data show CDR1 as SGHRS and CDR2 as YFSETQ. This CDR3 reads CASSSIAGGELFF. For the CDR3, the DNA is TGCGCCAGCAGCTCAATAGCGGGAGGGGAGCTGTTTTTT.

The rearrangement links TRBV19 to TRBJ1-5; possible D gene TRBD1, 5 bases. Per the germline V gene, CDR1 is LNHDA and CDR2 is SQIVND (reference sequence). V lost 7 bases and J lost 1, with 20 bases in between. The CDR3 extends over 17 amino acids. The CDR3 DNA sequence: TGTGCCAGTACGGGGGAATTTGGGCGTGAGAGCAATCAGCCCCAGCATTTT. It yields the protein CASTGEFGRESNQPQHF. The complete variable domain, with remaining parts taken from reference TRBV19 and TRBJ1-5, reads DGGITQSPKYLFRKEGQNVTLSCEQNLNHDAMYWYRQDPGQGLRLIYYSQIVNDFQKGDIAEGYSVSREKKESFPLTVTSAQKNPTAFYLCASTGEFGRESNQPQHFGDGTRLSIL.

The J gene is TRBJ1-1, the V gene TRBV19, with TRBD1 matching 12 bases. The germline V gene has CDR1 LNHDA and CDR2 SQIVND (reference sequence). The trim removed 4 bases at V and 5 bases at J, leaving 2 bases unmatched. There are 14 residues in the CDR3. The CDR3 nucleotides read TGTGCCAGTAGTAGGGGACAGGGGGCTACTGAAGCTTTCTTT. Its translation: CASSRGQGATEAFF.

As DNA, the CDR3 is TGTGCCTGGAGTGTACGTGGAGCAGAAGCTTTCTTT. It yields the protein CAWSVRGAEAFF. The chain carries TRBV30 and TRBJ1-1; D is unclear. Trimming cost V 0 bases and J 8 bases, with 10 bases left between them. The germline gives CDR1 GTSNPN, CDR2 SVGIG (reference sequence). The CDR3 is 12 amino acids.

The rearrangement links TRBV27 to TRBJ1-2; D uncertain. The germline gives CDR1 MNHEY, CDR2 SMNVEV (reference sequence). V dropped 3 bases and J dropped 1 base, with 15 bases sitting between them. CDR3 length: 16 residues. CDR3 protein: CASSFSLADINYGYTF. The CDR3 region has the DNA TGTGCCAGCAGTTTTAGTTTGGCAGACATTAACTATGGCTACACCTTC.

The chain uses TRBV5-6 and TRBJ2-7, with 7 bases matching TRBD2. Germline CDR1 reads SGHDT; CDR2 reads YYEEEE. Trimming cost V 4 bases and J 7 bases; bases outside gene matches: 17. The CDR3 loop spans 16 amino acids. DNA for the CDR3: TGTGCCAGCAGCCCGCCTCGGACTAGGCCAGGGAGGGAGCAGTACTTC. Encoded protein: CASSPPRTRPGREQYF.

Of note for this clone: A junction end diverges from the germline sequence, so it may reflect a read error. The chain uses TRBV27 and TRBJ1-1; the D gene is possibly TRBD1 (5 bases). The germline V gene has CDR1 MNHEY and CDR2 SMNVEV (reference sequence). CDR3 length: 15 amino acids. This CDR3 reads CASKRGGMAGTEPFF. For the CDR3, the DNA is TGTGCCAGCAAGAGGGGCGGGATGGCTGGCACTGAACCTTTCTTT.

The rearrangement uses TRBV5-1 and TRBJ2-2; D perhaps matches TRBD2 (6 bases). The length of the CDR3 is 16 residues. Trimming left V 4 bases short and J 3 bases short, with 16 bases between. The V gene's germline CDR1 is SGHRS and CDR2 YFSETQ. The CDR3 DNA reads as TGCGCCAGCAGCCCTACGCGGGGCCTCGACACCGGGGAGCTGTTTTTT. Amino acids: CASSPTRGLDTGELFF.

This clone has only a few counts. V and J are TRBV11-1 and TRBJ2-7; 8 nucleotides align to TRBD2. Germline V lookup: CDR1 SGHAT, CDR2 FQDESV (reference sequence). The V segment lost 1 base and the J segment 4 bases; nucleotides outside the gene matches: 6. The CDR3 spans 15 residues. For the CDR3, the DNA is TGTGCCAGCAGCTTAGGGACTAGCTTGACTTACGAGCAGTACTTC. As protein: CASSLGTSLTYEQYF. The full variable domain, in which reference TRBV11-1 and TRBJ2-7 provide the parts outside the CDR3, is EAEVAQSPRYKITEKSQAVAFWCDPISGHATLYWYRQILGQGPELLVQFQDESVVDDSQLPKDRFSAERLKGVDSTLKIQPAELGDSAMYLCASSLGTSLTYEQYFGPGTRLTVT.

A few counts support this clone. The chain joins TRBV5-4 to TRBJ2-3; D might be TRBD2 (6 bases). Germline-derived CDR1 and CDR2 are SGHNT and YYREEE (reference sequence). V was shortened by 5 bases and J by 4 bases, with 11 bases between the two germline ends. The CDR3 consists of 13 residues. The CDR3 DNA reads TGTGCCAGCAGAGCCGGGGGAGCAGATACGCAGTATTTT. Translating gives CASRAGGADTQYF. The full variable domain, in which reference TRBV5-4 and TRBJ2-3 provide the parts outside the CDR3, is ETGVTQSPTHLIKTRGQQVTLRCSSQSGHNTVSWYQQALGQGPQFIFQYYREEENGRGNFPPRFSGLQFPNYSSELNVNALELDDSALYLCASRAGGADTQYFGPGTRLTVL.

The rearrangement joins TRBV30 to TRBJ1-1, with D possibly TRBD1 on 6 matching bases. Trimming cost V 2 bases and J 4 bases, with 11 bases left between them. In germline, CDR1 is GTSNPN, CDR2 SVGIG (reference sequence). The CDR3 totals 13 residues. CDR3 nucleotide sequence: TGTGCCTGGAGTTTGGGGGCCCCCACTGAAGCTTTCTTT. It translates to CAWSLGAPTEAFF.

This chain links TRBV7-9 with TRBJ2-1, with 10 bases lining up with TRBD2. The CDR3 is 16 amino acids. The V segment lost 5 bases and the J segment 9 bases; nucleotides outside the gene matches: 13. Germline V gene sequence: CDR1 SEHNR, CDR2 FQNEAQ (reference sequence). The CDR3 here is CASSLESSGRMGEQFF. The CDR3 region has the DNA TGTGCCAGCAGCCTAGAGAGTAGCGGGAGGATGGGTGAGCAGTTCTTC.